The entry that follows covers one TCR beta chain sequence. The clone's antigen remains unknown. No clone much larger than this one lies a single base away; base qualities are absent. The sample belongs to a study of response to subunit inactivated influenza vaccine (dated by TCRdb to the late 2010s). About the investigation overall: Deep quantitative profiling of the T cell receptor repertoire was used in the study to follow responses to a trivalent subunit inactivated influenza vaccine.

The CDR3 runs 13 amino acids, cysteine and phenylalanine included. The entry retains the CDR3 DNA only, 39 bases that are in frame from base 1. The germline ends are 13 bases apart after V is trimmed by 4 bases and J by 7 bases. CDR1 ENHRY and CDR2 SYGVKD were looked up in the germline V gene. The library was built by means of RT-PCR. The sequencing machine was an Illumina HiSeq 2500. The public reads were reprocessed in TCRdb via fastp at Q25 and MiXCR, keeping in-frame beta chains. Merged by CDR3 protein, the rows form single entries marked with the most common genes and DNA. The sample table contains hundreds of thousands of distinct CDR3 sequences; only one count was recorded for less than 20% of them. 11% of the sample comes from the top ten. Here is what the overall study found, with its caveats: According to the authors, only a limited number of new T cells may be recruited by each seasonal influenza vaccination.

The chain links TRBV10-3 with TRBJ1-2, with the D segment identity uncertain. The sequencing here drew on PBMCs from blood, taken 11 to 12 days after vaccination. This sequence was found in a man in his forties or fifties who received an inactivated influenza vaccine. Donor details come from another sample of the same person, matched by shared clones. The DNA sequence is TGTGCCATCAGTGGGGATCGCAAGGGTGGCTACACCTTC. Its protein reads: CAISGDRKGGYTF.